The 9 T cell receptor beta chains presented below share a single source sample, sequenced in a study of tumor and adjacent non-tumor tissue in lung cancer. A modified ARM-PCR protocol with three rounds of nested PCR amplified TCRbeta. TCRdb reanalysed the multiplex PCR reads using MiXCR and keeps one entry per CDR3 protein. The profile covers 200,000 to 250,000 distinct CDR3 sequences, with around 70% appearing a single time and 20% to 25% taken by the ten largest. This sample's RNA came from whole unsorted tissue. The sample taken for sequencing was lung tumor tissue. Receptors originate from a man aged 55 to 70 with non-small cell lung cancer.

On this clonotype: The junction departs from germline at one end; a sequencing error may be responsible. V usage is TRBV20-1 and J usage is TRBJ2-7, with TRBD2 identical over 7 bases. Germline V lookup: CDR1 DFQATT, CDR2 SNEGSKA (reference sequence). The CDR3 loop spans 14 amino acids. In DNA form, the CDR3 reads TGCAGTGCTAATGGACTAGGGAGTATCTACGAGCAGTATTTC. The encoded protein is CSANGLGSIYEQYF.

The J gene is TRBJ2-3, the V gene TRBV12-3 or TRBV12-4; TRBD2 agrees at 8 bases. J gave up 3 bases and V 10 bases, and 6 bases lay outside the gene matches. This CDR3 comprises 13 residues. CDR3 loop: CATKGLGTDTQYF. CDR3 in DNA: TGTGCCACCAAGGGACTAGGTACAGATACGCAGTATTTT.

As regards this clonotype: The junction shows a germline mismatch at one end, possibly a read error. The V call is TRBV11-2, the J call TRBJ2-6; D is possibly TRBD1 (5 bases). Germline values: CDR1 SGHAT, CDR2 FQNNGV. This CDR3 contains 14 residues. In DNA form, the CDR3 reads TGTGCCAGCAGTACTATCTCTGGGGCCGACGTTCTGAGTTTC. It codes for CASSTISGADVLSF. The full variable domain, its missing parts supplied by reference TRBV11-2 and TRBJ2-6, is EAGVAQSPRYKIIEKRQSVAFWCNPISGHATLYWYQQILGQGPKLLIQFQNNGVVDDSQLPKDRFSAERLKGVDSTLKIQPAKLEDSAVYLCASSTISGADVLSFGAGSRLTVL.

This clonotype was recorded only once. V is TRBV4-1 and J is TRBJ1-6; the match to TRBD1 covers 8 bases. Unmatched junction bases numbered 20, after V lost 3 bases and J lost 16 bases. Per the germline V gene, CDR1 is MGHRA and CDR2 is YSYEKL. This CDR3 spans 17 amino acids. The DNA for the CDR3 is TGCGCCAGCAGCCACTTCCAGGGGGCGCGGGGAAATTCACAGCTCCACTTT. Protein product: CASSHFQGARGNSQLHF.

Turning to this clonotype: One base away lies a much larger clone, so this may be a sequencing read error. V usage is TRBV29-1 and J usage is TRBJ1-1; TRBD1 agrees at 7 bases. Germline V lookup: CDR1 SQVTM, CDR2 ANQGSEA. This CDR3 comprises 13 residues. The CDR3 spells CGGDRAVNTEAFF. In DNA form, the CDR3 reads TGCGGCGGTGACAGGGCCGTGAACACTGAAGCTTTCTTT.

This clonotype was detected only a few times. The J gene is TRBJ1-2, the V gene TRBV6-1; TRBD1 matches at 7 bases. V trimming: 8 bases; J trimming: 2 bases; junction bases outside the gene matches: 5. The CDR3 contains 13 residues. Germline V lookup: CDR1 MNHNS, CDR2 SASEGT. CDR3 bases: TGTGCCAGCGAGGGGGCGCGGAACTATGGCTACACCTTC. This gives the protein CASEGARNYGYTF.

Comments on this clonotype: The junction departs from germline at one end; a sequencing error may be responsible. This rearrangement joins TRBV6-5 to TRBJ1-3, with D possibly TRBD1 on 6 matching bases. The CDR3 contains 18 residues. The germline V gene has CDR1 MNHEY and CDR2 SVGAGI. This CDR3 is CASSYSGGVGGSRNAIYF. The CDR3 coding sequence is TGTGCCAGCAGTTACTCGGGGGGGGTCGGGGGCTCACGAAACGCCATATATTTT.

This clonotype was observed a single time. Relative to the germline gene, one junction end is altered; a read error may explain this. The chain links TRBV4-3 to TRBJ2-1; possibly TRBD2 for D (6 bases). The CDR3 is 14 amino acids. Looked up from germline, CDR1 is LGHNA and CDR2 is YSLEER. The CDR3 sequence is CASSQDRAGNVQFF. The CDR3 nucleotides are TGCGCCAGCAGCCAGGATCGTGCGGGAAATGTGCAGTTCTTC.

This clonotype was recorded many times. This sequence joins TRBV6-5 and TRBJ2-6; D is unresolved. V was trimmed by 8 bases and J by 0 bases, leaving 8 bases between them. The CDR3 is 14 residues long. From germline, CDR1 is MNHEY and CDR2 SVGAGI. The CDR3 DNA is TGTGCCAGCGCCTCGGGCTCTGGGGCCAACGTCCTGACTTTC. It is translated as CASASGSGANVLTF.